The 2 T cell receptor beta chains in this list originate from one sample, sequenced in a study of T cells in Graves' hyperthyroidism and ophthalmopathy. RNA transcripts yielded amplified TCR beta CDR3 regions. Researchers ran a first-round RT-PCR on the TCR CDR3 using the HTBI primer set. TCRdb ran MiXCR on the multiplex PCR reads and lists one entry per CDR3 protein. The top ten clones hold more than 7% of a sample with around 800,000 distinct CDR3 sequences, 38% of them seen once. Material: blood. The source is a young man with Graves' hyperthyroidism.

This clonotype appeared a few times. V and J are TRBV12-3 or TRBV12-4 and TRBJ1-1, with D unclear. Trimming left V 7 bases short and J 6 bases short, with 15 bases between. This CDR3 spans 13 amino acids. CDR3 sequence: CASKDEFSPEAFF. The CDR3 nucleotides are TGTGCCAGCAAGGATGAGTTTAGCCCTGAAGCTTTCTTT.

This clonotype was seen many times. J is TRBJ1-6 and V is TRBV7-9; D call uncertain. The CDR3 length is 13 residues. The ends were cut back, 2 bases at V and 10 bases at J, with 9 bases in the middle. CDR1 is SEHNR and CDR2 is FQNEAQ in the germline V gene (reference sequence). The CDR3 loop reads CASSLSTGSPLHF. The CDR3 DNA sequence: TGTGCCAGCAGCTTATCAACGGGATCACCCCTCCACTTT.